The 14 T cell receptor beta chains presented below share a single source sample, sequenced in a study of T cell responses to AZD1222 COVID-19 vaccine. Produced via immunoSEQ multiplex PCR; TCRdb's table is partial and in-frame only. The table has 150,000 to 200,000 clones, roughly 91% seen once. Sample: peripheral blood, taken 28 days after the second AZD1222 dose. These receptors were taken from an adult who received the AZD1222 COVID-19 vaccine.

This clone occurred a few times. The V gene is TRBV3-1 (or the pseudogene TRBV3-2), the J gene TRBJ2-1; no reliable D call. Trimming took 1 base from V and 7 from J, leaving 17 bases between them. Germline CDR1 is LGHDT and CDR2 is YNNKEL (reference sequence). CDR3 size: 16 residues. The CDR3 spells CASSQGPWSLGNEQFF. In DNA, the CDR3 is TGTGCCAGCAGCCAAGGCCCGTGGAGTCTCGGTAATGAGCAGTTCTTC.

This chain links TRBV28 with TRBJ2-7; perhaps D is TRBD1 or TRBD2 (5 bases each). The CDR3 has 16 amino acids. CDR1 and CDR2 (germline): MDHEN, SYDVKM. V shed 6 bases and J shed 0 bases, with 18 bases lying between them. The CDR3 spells CASSPTGQLSSYEQYF. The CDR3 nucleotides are TGTGCCAGCAGCCCCACGGGGCAGCTGAGCTCCTACGAGCAGTACTTC.

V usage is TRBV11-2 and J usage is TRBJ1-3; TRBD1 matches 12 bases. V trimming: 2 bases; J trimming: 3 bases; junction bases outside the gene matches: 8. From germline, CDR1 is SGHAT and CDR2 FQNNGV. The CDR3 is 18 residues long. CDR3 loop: CASSLMGGQGAGGNTIYF. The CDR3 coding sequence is TGTGCCAGCAGCTTAATGGGGGGACAGGGGGCTGGTGGAAACACCATATATTTT. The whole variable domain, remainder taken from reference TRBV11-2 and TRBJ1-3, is EAGVAQSPRYKIIEKRQSVAFWCNPISGHATLYWYQQILGQGPKLLIQFQNNGVVDDSQLPKDRFSAERLKGVDSTLKIQPAKLEDSAVYLCASSLMGGQGAGGNTIYFGEGSWLTVV.

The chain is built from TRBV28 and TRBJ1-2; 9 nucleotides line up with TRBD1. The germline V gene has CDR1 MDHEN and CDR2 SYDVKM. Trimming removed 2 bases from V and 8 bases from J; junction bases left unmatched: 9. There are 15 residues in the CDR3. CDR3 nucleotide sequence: TGTGCCAGCAGTTTAATGGTGGGACAGGGTAGAGGCTACACCTTC. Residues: CASSLMVGQGRGYTF.

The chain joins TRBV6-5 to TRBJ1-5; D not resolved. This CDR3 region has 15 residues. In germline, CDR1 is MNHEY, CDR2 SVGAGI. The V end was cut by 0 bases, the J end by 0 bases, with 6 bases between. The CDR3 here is CASSYSGNSNQPQHF. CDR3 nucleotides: TGTGCCAGCAGTTACTCGGGAAATAGCAATCAGCCCCAGCATTTT.

CDR3 in DNA: TGTGCCAGCAGTTACTCGAGGATCAGGGGGGAAGAGACCCAGTACTTC. This encodes CASSYSRIRGEETQYF. The chain is built from TRBV6-5 and TRBJ2-5, with a tentative D call TRBD1 (7 bases). This CDR3 comprises 16 residues. Germline V gene sequence: CDR1 MNHEY, CDR2 SVGAGI. The V end was cut by 0 bases, the J end by 3 bases, with 14 bases between.

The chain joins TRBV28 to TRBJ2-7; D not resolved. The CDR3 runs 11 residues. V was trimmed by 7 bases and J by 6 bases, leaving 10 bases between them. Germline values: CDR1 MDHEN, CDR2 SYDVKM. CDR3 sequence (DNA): TGTGCCAGCAATTCGGTGGTCGAGCAGTACTTC. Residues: CASNSVVEQYF.

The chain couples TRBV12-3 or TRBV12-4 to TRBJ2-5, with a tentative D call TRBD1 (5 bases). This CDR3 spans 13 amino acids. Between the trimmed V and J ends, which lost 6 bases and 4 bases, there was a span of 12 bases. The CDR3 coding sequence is TGTGCCAGCAGCCCAGGGCTTCGAGAGACCCAGTACTTC. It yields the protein CASSPGLRETQYF.

Here the CDR3 reads CASSLDRDRGLNEKLFF. The CDR3 DNA follows: TGTGCCAGCAGCTTAGACCGGGACAGGGGCCTGAATGAAAAACTGTTTTTT. The chain carries TRBV7-9 and TRBJ1-4, with TRBD1 matching over 10 bases. The CDR3 totals 17 residues. Germline trimming cut 1 base from V and 5 bases from J; bases unmatched to any gene: 7. Germline CDR1 SEHNR, CDR2 FQNEAQ (reference sequence).

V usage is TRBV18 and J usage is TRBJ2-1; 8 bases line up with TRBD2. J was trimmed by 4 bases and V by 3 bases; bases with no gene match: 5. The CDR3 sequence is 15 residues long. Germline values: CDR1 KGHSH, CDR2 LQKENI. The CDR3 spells CASSPGLAEYNEQFF. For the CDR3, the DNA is TGTGCCAGCTCACCCGGACTAGCCGAGTACAATGAGCAGTTCTTC.

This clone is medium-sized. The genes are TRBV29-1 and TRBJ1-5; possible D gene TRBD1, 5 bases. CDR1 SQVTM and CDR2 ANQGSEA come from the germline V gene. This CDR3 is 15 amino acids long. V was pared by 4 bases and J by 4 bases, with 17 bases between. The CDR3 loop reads CSVGGDGLRNQPQHF. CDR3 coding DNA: TGCAGCGTTGGCGGGGACGGGTTGAGGAATCAGCCCCAGCATTTT.

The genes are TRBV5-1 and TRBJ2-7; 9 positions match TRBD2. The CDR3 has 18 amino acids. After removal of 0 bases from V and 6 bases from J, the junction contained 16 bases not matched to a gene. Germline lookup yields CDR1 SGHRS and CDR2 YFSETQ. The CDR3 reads CASSLATDSGGPQGEQYF. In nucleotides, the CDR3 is TGCGCCAGCAGCTTGGCCACAGACAGCGGGGGGCCCCAGGGCGAGCAGTACTTC.

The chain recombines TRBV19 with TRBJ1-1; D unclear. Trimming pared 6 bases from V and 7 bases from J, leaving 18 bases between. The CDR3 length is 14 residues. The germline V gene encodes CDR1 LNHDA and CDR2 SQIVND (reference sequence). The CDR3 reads CASSFLGGFNEAFF. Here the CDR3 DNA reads TGTGCCAGTAGCTTTCTGGGAGGGTTTAATGAAGCTTTCTTT.

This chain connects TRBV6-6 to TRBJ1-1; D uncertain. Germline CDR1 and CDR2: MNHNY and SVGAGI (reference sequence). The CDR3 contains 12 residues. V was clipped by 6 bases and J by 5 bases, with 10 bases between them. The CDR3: CASSLGWTEAFF. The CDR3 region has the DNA TGTGCCAGCAGCCTCGGTTGGACTGAAGCTTTCTTT.